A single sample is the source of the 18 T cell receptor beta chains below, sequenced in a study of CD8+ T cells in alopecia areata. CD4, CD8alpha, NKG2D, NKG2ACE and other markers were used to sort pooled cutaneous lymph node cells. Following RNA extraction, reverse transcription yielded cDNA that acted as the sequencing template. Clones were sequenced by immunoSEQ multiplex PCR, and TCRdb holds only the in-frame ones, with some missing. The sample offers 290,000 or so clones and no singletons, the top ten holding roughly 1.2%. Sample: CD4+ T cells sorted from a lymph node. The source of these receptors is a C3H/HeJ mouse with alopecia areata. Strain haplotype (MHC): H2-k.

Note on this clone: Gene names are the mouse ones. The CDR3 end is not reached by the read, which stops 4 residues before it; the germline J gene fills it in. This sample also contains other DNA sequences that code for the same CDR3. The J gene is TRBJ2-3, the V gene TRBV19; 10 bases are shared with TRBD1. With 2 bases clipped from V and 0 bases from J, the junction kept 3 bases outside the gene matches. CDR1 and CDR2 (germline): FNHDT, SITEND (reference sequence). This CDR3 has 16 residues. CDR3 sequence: CASSMGTGASAETLYF. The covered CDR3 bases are TGTGCCAGCAGTATGGGGACAGGGGCCAGTGCAGAA.

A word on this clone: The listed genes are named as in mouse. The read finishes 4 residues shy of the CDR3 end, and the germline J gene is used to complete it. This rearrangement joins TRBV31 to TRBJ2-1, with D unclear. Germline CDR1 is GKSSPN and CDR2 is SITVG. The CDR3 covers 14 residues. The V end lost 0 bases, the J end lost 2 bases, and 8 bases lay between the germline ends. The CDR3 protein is CAWSLGKHYAEQFF. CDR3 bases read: TGTGCCTGGAGTCTGGGAAAACACTATGCT.

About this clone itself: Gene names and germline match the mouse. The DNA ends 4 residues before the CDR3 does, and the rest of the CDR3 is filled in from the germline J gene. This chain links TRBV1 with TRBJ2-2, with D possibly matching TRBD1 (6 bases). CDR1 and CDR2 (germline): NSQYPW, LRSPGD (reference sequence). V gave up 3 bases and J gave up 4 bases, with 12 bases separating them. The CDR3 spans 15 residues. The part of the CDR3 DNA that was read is TGCACCTGCAGTGCGTCAGGGGCGGCCACCGGG. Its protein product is CTCSASGAATG. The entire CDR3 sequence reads CTCSASGAATGQLYF.

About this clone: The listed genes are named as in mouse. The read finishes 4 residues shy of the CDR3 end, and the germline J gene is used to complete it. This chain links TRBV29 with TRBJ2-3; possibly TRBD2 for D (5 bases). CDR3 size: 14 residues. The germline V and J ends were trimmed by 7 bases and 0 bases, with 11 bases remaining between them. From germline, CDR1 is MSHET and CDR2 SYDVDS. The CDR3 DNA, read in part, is TGTGCTAGCAACACTGGAGCTAGTGCAGAA. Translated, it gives CASNTGASAE. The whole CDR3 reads CASNTGASAETLYF.

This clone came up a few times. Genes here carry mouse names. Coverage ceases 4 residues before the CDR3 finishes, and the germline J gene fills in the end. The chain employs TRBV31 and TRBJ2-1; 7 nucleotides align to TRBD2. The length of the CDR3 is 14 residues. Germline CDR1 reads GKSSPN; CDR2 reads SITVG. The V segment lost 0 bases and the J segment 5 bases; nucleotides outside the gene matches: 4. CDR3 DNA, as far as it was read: TGTGCCTGGAGTCTCCGGACTGGCAATGCT. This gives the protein CAWSLRTGNA. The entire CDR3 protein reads CAWSLRTGNAEQFF.

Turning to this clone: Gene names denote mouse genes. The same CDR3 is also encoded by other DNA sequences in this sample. The CDR3 DNA, read in part, is TGTGCCAGCAGCCAACAGGGGGGGGACACA. Translating gives CASSQQGGDT. The full CDR3 is CASSQQGGDTEVFF. The genes are TRBV5 and TRBJ1-1; 7 nucleotides agree with TRBD1. The CDR3 end lies 4 residues beyond the end of the read and is filled in from the germline J gene. The V and J ends lost 2 bases and 3 bases, in that order; junction bases with no gene match: 3. Germline CDR1 LGHNA, CDR2 YNLKQL (reference sequence). This CDR3 contains 14 residues.

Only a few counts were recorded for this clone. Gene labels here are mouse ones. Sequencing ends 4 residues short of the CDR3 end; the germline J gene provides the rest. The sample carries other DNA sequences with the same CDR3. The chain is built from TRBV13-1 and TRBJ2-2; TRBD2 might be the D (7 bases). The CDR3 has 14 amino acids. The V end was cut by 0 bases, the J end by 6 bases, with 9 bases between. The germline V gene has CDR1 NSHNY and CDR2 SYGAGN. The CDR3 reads CASSDAGGPGQLYF. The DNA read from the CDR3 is TGTGCCAGCAGTGATGCCGGGGGGCCCGGG.

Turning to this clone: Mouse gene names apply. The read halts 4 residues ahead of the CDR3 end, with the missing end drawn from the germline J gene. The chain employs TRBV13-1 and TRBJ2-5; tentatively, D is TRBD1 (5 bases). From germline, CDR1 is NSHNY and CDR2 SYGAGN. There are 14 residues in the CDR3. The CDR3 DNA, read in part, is TGTGCCAGCAGTGATGCCAGGGATGAAGAC. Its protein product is CASSDARDED. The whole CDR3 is CASSDARDEDTQYF.

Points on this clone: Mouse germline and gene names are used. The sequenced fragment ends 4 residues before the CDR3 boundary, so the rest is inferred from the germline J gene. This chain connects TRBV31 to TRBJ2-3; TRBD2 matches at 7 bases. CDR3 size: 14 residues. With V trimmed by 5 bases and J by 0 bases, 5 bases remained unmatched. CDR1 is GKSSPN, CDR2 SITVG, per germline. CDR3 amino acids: CAWDPLGSAETLYF. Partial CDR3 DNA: TGTGCCTGGGATCCACTGGGGAGTGCAGAA.

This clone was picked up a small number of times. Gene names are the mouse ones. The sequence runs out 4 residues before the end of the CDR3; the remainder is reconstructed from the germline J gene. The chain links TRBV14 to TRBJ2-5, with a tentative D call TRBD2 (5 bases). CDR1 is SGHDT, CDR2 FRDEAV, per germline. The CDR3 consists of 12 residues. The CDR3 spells CASSFWGDTQYF. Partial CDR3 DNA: TGTGCCAGCAGTTTTTGGGGTGAC.

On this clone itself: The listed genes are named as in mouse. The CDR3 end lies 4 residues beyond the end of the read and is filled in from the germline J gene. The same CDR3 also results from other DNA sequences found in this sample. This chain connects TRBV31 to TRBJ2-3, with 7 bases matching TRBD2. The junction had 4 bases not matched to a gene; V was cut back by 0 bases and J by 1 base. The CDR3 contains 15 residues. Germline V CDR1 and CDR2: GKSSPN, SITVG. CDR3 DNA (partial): TGTGCCTGGAGTCTTCGGGGGGGACGTGCAGAA. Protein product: CAWSLRGGRAE. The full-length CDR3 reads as CAWSLRGGRAETLYF.

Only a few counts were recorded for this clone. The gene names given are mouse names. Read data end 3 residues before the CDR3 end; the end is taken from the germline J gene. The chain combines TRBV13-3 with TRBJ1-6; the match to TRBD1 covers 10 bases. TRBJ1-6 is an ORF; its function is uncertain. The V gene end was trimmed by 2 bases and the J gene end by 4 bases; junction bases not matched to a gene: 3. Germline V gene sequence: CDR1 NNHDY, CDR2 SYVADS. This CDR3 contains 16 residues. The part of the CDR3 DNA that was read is TGTGCCAGCAGTGAGGGGGGACAGGGGTATAATTCGCCC. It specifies CASSEGGQGYNSP. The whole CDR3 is CASSEGGQGYNSPLYF.

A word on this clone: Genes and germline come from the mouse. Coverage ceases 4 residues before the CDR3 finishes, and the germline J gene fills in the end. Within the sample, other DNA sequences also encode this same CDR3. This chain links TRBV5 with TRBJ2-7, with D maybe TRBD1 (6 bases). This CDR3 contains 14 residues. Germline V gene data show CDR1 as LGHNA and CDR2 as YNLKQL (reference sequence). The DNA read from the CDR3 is TGTGCCAGCAGCCAAGACAGGGGCCCTTAT. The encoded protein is CASSQDRGPY. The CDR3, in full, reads CASSQDRGPYEQYF.

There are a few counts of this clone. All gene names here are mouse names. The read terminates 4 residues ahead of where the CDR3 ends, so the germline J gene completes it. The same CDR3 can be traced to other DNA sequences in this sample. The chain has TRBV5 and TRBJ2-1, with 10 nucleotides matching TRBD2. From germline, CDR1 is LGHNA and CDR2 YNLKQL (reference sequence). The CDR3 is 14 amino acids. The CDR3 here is CASSQTGGDAEQFF. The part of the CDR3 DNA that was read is TGTGCCAGCAGCCAAACTGGGGGGGACGCT.

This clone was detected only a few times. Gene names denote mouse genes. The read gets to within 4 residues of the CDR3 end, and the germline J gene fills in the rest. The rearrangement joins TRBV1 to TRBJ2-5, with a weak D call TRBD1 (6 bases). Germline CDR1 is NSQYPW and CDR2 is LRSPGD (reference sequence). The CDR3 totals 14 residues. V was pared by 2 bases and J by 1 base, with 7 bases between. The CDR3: CTCSANRDQDTQYF. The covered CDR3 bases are TGCACCTGCAGTGCAAACAGGGACCAAGAC.

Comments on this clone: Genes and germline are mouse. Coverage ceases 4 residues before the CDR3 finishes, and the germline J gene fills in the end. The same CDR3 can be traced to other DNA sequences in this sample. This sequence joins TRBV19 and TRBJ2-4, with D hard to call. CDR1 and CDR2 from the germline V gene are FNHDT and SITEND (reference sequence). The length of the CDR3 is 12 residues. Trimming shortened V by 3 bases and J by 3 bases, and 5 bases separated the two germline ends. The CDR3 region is CASSRGQNTLYF. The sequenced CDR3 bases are TGTGCCAGCAGTAGGGGACAAAAC.

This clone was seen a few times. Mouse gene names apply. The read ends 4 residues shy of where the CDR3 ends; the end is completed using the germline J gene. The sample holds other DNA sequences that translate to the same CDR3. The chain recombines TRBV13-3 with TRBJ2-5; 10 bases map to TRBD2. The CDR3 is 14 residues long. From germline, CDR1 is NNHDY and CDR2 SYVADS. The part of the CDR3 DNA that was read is TGTGCCAGCAGTCTGGGGGGGCGGGGAGAC. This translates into CASSLGGRGD. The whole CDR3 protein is CASSLGGRGDTQYF. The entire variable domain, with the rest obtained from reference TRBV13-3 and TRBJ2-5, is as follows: EAAVTQSPRSKVAVTGGKVTLSCHQTNNHDYMYWYRQDTGHGLRLIHYSYVADSTEKGDIPDGYKASRPSQENFSLILELASLSQTAVYFCASSLGGRGDTQYFGPGTRLLVL.

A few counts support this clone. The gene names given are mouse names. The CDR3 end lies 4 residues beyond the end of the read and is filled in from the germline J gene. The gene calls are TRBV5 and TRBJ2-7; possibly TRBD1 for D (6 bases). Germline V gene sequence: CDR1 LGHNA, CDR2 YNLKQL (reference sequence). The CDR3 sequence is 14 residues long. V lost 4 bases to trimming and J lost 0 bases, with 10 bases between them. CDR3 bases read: TGTGCCAGCAGCCCCGGGACAAGCTCCTAT. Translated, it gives CASSPGTSSY. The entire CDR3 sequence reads CASSPGTSSYEQYF.